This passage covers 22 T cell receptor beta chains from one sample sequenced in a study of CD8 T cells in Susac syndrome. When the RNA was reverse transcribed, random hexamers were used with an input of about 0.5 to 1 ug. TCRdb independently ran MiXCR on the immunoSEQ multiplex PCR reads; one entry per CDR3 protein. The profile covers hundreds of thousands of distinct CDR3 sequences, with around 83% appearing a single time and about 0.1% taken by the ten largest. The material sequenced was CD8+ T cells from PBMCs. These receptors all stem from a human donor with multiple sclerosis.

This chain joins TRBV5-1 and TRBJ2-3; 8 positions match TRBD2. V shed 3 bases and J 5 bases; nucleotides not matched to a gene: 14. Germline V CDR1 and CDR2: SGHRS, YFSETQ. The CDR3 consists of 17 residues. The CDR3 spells CASSYPSSGGRKDTQYF. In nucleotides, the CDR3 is TGCGCCAGCAGCTACCCTTCGAGCGGGGGAAGGAAAGATACGCAGTATTTT.

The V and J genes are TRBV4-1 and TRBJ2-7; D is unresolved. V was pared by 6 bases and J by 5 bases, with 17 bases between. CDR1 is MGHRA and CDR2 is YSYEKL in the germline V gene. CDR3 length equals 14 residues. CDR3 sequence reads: CASRGRLGNDEQYF. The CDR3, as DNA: TGCGCCAGCAGAGGTAGATTAGGGAACGACGAGCAGTACTTC.

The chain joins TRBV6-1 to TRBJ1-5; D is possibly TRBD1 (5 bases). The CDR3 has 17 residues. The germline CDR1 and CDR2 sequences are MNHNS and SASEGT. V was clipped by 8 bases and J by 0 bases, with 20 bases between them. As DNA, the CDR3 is TGTGCCAGCCTCTTTCCAGAGGGGACCCTTAGCAATCAGCCCCAGCATTTT. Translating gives CASLFPEGTLSNQPQHF.

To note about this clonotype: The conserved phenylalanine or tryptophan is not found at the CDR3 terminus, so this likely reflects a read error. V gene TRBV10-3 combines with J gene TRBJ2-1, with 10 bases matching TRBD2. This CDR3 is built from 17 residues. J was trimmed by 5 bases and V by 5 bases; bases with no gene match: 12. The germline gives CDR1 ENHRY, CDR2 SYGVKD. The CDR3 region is CAISSFLSGRKNNEQFL. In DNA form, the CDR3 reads TGTGCCATCAGTTCTTTCCTTAGCGGGAGGAAAAACAATGAGCAGTTCCTC.

In nucleotides, the CDR3 is TGCAGTGCCGAGAGCTTCATAACAGGCACCTACGAGCAGTACTTC. The encoded protein is CSAESFITGTYEQYF. The chain joins TRBV20-1 to TRBJ2-7; the D gene is possibly TRBD1 (5 bases). Trimming cost V 6 bases and J 2 bases, with 20 bases left between them. The CDR3 is 15 residues long. The germline CDR1 and CDR2 sequences are DFQATT and SNEGSKA (reference sequence).

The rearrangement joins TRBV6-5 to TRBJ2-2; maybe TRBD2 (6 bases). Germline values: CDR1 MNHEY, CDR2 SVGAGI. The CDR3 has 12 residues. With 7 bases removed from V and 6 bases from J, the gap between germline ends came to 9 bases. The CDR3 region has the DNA TGTGCCAGCATGGGGGGTCCCGGGGAGCTGTTTTTT. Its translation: CASMGGPGELFF.

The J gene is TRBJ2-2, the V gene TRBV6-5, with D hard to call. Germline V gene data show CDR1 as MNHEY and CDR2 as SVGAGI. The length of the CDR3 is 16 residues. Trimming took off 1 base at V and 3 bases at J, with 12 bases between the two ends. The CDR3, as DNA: TGTGCCAGCAGTTACTGGCCCCAGGAGCACACCGGGGAGCTGTTTTTT. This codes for CASSYWPQEHTGELFF.

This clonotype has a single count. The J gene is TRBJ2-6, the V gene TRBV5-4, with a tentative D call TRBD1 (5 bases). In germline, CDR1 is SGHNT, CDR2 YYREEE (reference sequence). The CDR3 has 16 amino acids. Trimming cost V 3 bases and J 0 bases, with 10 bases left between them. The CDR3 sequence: CASSSSQGSGANVLTF. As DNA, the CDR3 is TGTGCCAGCAGCTCCTCTCAGGGCTCTGGGGCCAACGTCCTGACTTTC.

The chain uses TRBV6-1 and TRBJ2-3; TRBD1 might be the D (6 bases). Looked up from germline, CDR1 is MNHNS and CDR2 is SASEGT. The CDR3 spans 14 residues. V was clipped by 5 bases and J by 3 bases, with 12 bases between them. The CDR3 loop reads CASSQGPSTDTQYF. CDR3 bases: TGTGCCAGCAGTCAGGGGCCCTCAACAGATACGCAGTATTTT.

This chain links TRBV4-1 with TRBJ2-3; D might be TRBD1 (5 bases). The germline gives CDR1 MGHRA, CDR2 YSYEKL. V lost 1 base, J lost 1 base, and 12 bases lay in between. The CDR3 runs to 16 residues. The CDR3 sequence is CASSQGPVGGTDTQYF. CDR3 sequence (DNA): TGCGCCAGCAGCCAAGGTCCGGTAGGGGGCACAGATACGCAGTATTTT.

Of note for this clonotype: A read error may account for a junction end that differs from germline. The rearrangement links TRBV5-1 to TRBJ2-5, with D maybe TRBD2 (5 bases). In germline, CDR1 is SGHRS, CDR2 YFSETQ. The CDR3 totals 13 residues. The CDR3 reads CASSFPGEETQYF. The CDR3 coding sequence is TGTGCCAGCTCCTTCCCCGGGGAAGAGACCCAGTACTTC.

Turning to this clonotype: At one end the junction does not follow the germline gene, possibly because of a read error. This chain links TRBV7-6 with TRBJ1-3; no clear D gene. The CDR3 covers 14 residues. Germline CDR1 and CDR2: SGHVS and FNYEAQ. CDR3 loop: CASSLAAAGNTIYF. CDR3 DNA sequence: TGTGCCAGCAGCCTAGCGGCGGCTGGAAACACCATATATTTT. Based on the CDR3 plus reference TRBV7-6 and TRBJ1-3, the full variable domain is GAGVSQSPRYKVTKRGQDVALRCDPISGHVSLYWYRQALGQGPEFLTYFNYEAQQDKSGLPNDRFSAERPEGSISTLTIQRTEQRDSAMYRCASSLAAAGNTIYFGEGSWLTVV.

The CDR3 is CASSLTSGDLEQFF. CDR3 coding DNA: TGTGCCAGCAGCTTGACTAGCGGGGACCTTGAGCAGTTCTTC. The chain employs TRBV6-1 and TRBJ2-1; TRBD2 matches at 11 bases. This CDR3 contains 14 residues. V was pared by 6 bases and J by 9 bases, with 7 bases of the junction left unmatched. Per germline, CDR1 MNHNS and CDR2 SASEGT.

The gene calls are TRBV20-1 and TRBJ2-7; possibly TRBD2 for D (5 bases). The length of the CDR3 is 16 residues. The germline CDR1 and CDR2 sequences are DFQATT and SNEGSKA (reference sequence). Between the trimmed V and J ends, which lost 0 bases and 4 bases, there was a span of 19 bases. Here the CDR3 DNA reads TGCAGTGCTAGAGACCTGAATCGAGGGCTTGGTTACGAGCAGTACTTC. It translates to CSARDLNRGLGYEQYF.

The CDR3 reads CSAPLGRFGGYTF. In DNA, the CDR3 is TGCAGTGCCCCCCTGGGAAGGTTCGGCGGCTACACCTTC. The chain links TRBV20-1 to TRBJ1-2; no clear D. The ends were cut back, 6 bases at V and 8 bases at J, with 19 bases in the middle. CDR1 is DFQATT, CDR2 SNEGSKA, per germline (reference sequence). CDR3 size: 13 residues.

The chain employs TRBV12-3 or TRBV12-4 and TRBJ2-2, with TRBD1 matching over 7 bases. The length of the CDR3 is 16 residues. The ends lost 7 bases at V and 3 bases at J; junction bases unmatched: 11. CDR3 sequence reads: CASKIIRGSHTGELFF. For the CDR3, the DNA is TGTGCCAGCAAAATAATCAGGGGGTCCCACACCGGGGAGCTGTTTTTT.

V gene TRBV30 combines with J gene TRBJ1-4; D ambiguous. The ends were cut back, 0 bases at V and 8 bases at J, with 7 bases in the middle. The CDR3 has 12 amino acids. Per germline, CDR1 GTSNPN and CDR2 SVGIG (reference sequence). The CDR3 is CAWSVYGEKLFF. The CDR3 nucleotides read TGTGCCTGGAGTGTATACGGGGAAAAACTGTTTTTT.

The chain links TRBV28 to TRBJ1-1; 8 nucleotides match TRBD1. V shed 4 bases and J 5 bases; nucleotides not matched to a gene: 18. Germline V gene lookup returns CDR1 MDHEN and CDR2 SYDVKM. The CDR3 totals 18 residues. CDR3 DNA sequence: TGTGCCAGCAGTTCCCCAAATCCCGTACAGGGGGAAGGGACTGAAGCTTTCTTT. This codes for CASSSPNPVQGEGTEAFF.

The CDR3 nucleotides read TGCGCCAGCAGTCCGGGACGATCGAACACTGAAGCTTTCTTT. Its translation is CASSPGRSNTEAFF. The V and J genes are TRBV5-1 and TRBJ1-1; possibly TRBD1 for D (5 bases). CDR3 length: 14 residues. V was cut by 5 bases and J by 1 base, with 12 bases left in between. Germline V CDR1 and CDR2: SGHRS, YFSETQ.

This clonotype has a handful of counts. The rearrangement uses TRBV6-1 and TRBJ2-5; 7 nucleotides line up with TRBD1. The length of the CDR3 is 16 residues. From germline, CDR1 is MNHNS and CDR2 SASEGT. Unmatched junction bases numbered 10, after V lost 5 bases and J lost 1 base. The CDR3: CASSPRTGPIQETQYF. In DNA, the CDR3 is TGTGCCAGCAGTCCACGGACAGGTCCCATCCAAGAGACCCAGTACTTC.

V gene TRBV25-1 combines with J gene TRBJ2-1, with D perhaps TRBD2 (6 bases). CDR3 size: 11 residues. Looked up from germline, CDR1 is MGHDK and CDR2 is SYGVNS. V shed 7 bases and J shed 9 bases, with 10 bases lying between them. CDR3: CASNWGGEQFF. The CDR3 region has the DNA TGTGCCAGCAATTGGGGAGGTGAGCAGTTCTTC.

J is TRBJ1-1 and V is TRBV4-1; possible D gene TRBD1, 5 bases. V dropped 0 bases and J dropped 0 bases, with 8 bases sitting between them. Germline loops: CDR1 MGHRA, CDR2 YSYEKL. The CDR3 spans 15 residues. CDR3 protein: CASSQEGAMNTEAFF. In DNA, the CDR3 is TGCGCCAGCAGCCAAGAAGGGGCGATGAACACTGAAGCTTTCTTT.